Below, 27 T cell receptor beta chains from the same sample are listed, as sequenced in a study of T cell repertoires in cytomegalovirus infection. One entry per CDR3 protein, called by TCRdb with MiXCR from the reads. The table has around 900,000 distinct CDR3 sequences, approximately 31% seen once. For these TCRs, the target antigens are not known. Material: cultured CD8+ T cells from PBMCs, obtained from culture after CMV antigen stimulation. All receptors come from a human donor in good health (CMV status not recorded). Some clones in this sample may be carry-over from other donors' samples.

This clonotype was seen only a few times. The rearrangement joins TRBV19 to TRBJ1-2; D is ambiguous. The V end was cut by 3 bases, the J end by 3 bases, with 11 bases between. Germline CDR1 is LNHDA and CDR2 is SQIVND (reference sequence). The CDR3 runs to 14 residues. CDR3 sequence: CASSIGDGDYGYTF. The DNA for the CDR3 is TGTGCCAGTAGTATCGGCGACGGCGACTATGGCTACACCTTC.

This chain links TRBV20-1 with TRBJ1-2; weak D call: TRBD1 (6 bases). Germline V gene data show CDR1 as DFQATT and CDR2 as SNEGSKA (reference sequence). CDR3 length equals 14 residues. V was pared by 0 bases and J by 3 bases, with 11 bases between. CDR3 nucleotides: TGCAGTGCTAGAGAAGTAGGGGGTGACTATGGCTACACCTTC. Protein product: CSAREVGGDYGYTF.

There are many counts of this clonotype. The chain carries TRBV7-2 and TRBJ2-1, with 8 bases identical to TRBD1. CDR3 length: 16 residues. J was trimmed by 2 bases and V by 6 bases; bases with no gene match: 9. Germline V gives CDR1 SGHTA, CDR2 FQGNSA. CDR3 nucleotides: TGTGCCAGCAGGGAACCTGACAGGGGACCCTACAATGAGCAGTTCTTC. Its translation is CASREPDRGPYNEQFF. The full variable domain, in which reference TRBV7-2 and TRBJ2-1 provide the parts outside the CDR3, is GAGVSQSPSNKVTEKGKDVELRCDPISGHTALYWYRQSLGQGLEFLIYFQGNSAPDKSGLPSDRFSAERTGGSVSTLTIQRTQQEDSAVYLCASREPDRGPYNEQFFGPGTRLTVL.

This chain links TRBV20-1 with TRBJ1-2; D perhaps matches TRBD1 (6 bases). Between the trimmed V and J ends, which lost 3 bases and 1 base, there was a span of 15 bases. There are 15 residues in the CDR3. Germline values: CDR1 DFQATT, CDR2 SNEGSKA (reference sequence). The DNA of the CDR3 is TGCAGTGCTAGCCCCTACAGGGCAAGTAACTATGGCTACACCTTC. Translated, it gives CSASPYRASNYGYTF.

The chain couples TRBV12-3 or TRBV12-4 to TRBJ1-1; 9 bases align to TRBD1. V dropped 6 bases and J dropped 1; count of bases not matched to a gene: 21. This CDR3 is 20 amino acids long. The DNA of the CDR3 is TGTGCCAGCAGCTCCCGGGACAGGGTAAAGGTAGTTTGGGAGAACACTGAAGCTTTCTTT. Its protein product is CASSSRDRVKVVWENTEAFF.

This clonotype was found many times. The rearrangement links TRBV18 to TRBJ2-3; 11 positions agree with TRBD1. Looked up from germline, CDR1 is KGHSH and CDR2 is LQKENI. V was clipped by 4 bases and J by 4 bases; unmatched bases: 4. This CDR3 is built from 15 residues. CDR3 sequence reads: CASSLRTGGADTQYF. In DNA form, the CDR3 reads TGTGCCAGCTCACTCCGGACAGGGGGCGCAGATACGCAGTATTTT.

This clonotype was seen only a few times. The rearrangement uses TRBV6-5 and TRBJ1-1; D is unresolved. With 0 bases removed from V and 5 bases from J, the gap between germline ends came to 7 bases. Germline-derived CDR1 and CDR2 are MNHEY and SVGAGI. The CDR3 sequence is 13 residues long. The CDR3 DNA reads TGTGCCAGCAGTTACTCCCAGAGAACTGAAGCTTTCTTT. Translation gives CASSYSQRTEAFF.

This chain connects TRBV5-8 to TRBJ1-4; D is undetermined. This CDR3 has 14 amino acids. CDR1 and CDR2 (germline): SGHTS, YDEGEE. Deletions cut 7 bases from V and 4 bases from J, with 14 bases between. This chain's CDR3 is CASRWSGLNEKLFF. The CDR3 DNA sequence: TGTGCCAGCCGCTGGAGTGGGCTTAATGAAAAACTGTTTTTT.

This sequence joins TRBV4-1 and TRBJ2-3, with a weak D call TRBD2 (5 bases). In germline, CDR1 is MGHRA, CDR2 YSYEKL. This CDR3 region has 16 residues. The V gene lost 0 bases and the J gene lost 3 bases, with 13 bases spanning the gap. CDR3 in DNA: TGCGCCAGCAGCCAAGATCAGGAAATAGCGACAGATACGCAGTATTTT. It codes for CASSQDQEIATDTQYF.

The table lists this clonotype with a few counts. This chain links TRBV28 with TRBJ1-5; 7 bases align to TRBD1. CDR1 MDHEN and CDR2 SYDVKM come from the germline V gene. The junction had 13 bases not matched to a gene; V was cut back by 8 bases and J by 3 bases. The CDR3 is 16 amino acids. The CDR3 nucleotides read TGTGCCAGCCGAAAACAGGGGATAGCCCACAATCAGCCCCAGCATTTT. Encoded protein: CASRKQGIAHNQPQHF.

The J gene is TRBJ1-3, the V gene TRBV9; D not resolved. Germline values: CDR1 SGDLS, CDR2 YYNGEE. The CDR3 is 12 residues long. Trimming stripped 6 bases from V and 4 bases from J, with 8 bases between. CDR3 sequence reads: CASIGAGNTIYF. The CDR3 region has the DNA TGTGCCAGCATTGGTGCGGGAAACACCATATATTTT.

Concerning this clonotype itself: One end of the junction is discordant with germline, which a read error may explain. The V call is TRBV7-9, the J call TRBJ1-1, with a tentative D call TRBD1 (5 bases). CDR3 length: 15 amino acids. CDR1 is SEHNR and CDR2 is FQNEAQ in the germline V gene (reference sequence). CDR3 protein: CASSLRQNMNTEVFF. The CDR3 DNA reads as TGTGCCAGCAGCTTACGACAGAACATGAACACTGAAGTTTTCTTT.

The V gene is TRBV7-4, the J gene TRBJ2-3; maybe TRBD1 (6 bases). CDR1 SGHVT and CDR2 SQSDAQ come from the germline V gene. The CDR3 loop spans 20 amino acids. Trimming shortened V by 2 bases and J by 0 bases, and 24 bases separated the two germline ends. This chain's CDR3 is CASSLPEELDGTSSTDTQYF. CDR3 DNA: TGTGCCAGCAGCTTACCCGAAGAACTGGACGGGACATCTAGCACAGATACGCAGTATTTT.

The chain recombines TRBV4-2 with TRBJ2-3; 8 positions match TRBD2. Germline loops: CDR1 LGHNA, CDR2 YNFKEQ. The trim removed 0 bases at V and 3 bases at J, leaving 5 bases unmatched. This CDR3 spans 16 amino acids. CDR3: CASSQDYAGGTDTQYF. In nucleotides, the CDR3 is TGTGCCAGCAGCCAAGATTACGCGGGGGGTACAGATACGCAGTATTTT.

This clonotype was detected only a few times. The DNA of the CDR3 is TGTGCCAGCAGCCCCGCCACTAGCGGGCGCCGGGATACGCAGTATTTT. It translates to CASSPATSGRRDTQYF. This chain links TRBV6-6 with TRBJ2-3, with 9 positions matching TRBD2. The V gene's germline CDR1 is MNHNY and CDR2 SVGAGI (reference sequence). This CDR3 comprises 16 residues. Trimming took 6 bases from V and 6 from J; bases not matched to a gene: 13.

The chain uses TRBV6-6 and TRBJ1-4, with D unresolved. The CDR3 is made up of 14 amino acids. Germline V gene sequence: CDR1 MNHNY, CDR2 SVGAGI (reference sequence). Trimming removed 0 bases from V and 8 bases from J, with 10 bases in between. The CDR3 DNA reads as TGTGCCAGCAGTTACTCGGGAACCGGCGAAAAACTGTTTTTT. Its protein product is CASSYSGTGEKLFF.

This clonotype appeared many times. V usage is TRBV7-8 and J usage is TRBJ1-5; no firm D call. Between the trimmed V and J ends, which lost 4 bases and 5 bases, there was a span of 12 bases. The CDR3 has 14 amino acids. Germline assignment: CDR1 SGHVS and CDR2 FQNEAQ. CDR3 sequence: CASSSQGLYQPQHF. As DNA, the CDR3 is TGTGCCAGCAGCTCCCAAGGACTTTATCAGCCCCAGCATTTT.

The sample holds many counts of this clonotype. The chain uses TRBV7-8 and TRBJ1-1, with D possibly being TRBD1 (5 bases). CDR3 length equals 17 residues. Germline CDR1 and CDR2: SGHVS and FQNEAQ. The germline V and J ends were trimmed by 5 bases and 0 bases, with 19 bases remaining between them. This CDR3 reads CASSPEQTASLNTEAFF. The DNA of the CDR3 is TGTGCCAGCAGCCCAGAACAGACAGCCTCTTTGAACACTGAAGCTTTCTTT.

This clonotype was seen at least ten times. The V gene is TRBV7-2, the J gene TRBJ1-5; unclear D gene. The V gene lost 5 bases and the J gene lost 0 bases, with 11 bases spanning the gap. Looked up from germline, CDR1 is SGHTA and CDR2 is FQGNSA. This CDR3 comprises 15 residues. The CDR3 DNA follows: TGTGCCAGCAGCCTAGGTCATTATAGCAATCAGCCCCAGCATTTT. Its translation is CASSLGHYSNQPQHF.

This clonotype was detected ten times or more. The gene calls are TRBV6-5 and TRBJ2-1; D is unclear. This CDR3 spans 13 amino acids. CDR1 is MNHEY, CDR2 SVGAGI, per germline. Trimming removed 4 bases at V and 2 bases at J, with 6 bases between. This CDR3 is CASSFRAYNEQFF. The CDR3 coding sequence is TGTGCCAGCAGTTTTCGGGCCTACAATGAGCAGTTCTTC.

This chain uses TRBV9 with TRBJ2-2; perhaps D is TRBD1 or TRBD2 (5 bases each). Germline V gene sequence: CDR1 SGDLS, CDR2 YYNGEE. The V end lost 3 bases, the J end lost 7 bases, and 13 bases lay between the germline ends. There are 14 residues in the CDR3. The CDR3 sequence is CASSALKGSGELFF. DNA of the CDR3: TGTGCCAGCAGCGCCCTTAAGGGGAGCGGGGAGCTGTTTTTT.

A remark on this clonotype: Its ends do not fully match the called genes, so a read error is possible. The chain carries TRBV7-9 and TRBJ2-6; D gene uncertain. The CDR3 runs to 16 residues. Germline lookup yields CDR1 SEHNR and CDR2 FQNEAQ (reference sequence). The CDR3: CVSSLSVIPGANVLTF. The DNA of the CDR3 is TGTGTCAGCAGCTTATCGGTTATTCCTGGGGCCAACGTCCTGACTTTC. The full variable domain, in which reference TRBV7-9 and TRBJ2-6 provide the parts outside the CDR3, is DTGVSQNPRHKITKRGQNVTFRCDPISEHNRLYWYRQTLGQGPEFLTYFQNEAQLEKSRLLSDRFSAERPKGSFSTLEIQRTEQGDSAMYLCVSSLSVIPGANVLTFGAGSRLTVL.

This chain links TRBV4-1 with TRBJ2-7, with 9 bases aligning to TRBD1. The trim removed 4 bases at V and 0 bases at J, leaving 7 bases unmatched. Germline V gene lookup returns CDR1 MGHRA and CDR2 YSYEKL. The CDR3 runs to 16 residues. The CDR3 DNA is TGCGCCAGCAGCCTTTCTCCGGGACAGGGCTCCTACGAGCAGTACTTC. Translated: CASSLSPGQGSYEQYF.

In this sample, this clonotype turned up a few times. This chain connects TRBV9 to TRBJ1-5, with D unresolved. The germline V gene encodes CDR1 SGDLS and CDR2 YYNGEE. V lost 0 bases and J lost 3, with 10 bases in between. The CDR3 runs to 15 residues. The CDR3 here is CASSVDGSTNQPQHF. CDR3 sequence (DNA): TGTGCCAGCAGCGTAGACGGGAGTACCAATCAGCCCCAGCATTTT.

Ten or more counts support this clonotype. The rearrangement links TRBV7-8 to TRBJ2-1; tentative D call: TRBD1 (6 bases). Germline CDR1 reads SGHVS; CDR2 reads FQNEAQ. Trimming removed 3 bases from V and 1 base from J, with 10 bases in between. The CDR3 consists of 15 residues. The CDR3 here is CASSFTGRSYNEQFF. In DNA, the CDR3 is TGTGCCAGCAGCTTTACAGGGCGGTCCTACAATGAGCAGTTCTTC.

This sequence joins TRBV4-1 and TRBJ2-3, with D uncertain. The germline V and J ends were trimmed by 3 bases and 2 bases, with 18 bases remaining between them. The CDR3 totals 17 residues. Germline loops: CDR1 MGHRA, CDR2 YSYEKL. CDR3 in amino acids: CASSQDLFILPTDTQYF. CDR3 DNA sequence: TGCGCCAGCAGCCAGGACCTCTTTATTCTGCCCACAGATACGCAGTATTTT.

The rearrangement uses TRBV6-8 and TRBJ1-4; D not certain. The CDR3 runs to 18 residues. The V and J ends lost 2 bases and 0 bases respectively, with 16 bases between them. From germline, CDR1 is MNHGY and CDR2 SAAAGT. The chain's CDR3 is CASSYQPGGPATNEKLFF. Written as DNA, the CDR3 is TGTGCCAGCAGTTACCAACCCGGCGGACCCGCAACTAATGAAAAACTGTTTTTT.